This T cell receptor beta chain was obtained from a study of human T cells and chemical hapten exposure (dated by TCRdb to the early 2020s). With regard to the full study: For sensitization, 2% DPC in acetone was applied to a 2 cm by 2 cm area of upper inner arm skin. Weekly therapeutic DPC doses were additionally applied to the scalp of patients throughout the roughly 24-week study period. Patch testing was performed on the upper back with Finn chambers containing 0.01% DPC, and the patch tests were scored after 6 days according to International Contact Dermatitis Research Group standards. The patient cohort, mostly female, included alopecia areata with under or over 50% scalp involvement, alopecia totalis and alopecia universalis. Libraries were pooled for sequencing, and per-sample TCR yields varied mainly because of small differences in library volumes within the pool. Peripheral blood TCR repertoire changes were tracked in vivo in alopecia patients during primary and secondary sensitization to the hapten diphenylcyclopropenone (DPC). Blood samples were taken from patients before sensitization (week 0) and then at 2, 6 and about 24 weeks after DPC sensitization. Some 29 alopecia patients provided blood for TCR sequencing at one to four time points (pre-sensitization, 2, 6 and 24 weeks). General conclusions and limits of the study: Compared with pre-sensitization or healthy control sets, expanded TCRs formed significantly more large CDR3 similarity clusters, which is consistent with antigen-driven responses. Because every patient had alopecia, a presumed autoimmune disease, the patients' immune response might differ from that of healthy individuals. Repeated subsampling changed both the strength of the expansion versus patch-test correlation and the threshold at which that correlation became significant. DPC sensitization did not change the number of TCRs with a frequency above 1 in 1000, and there was no evidence of changes in global repertoire structure. A positive correlation was found between the number of PT1 expanded TCRs and patch test score, with significance reached at thresholds 8, 16 and 32 but not 4.

The sample's time point label, decoded: patch test 3, about 24 weeks after DPC sensitization. The treatment or condition label for this specimen denotes: therapeutic diphenylcyclopropenone sensitization with weekly scalp DPC. At every patch-test visit, the blood draw took place before the patch test was put on. To be eligible, patients had to be aged 18 to 70, diagnosed with alopecia and judged suitable for DPC therapy, while pregnant patients were excluded. Total RNA was extracted from unfractionated whole blood that had been collected in Tempus Blood RNA tubes. Trimming at the junction amounts to 0 bases on V and 0 bases on J, and the germline ends lie 15 bases apart. The CDR3 covers 19 residues, taking in both the cysteine and the phenylalanine. Only the CDR3 portion is preserved as DNA: 57 bases, with reading frame beginning at the first base. For CDR1 and CDR2, the germline V gene (reference sequence) lists WNHNN and SYGVQD.

A remark on this clonotype: This receptor's antigen is unknown. Base-call qualities are not available, and no considerably larger clone is one nucleotide away.

The protocol used for the library was RACE. Sequencing was carried out with a NextSeq 500. During library preparation, unique molecular identifiers were attached to individual cDNA molecules so that TCRs could be counted quantitatively and reproducibly. From each blood RNA sample, both TCR alpha and TCR beta chains were sequenced. As for how the authors treated the data: A median of about 87,000 TCRs per sample was observed, with a range of about 23,224 to 690,600. V, J and CDR3 annotation of the TCR reads was performed with the Decombinator software suite. For the PS versus PT1 abundance plots, all samples were subsampled to the same number of TCRs (28,000). Expanded TCRs were defined as absent before sensitization and observed at least eight times at the 2-week time point. TCRdb trimmed public reads at Q25 via fastp, called clones via MiXCR and kept in-frame beta chains. Records with the same CDR3 protein are collapsed into one entry carrying the most frequent genes and DNA. The V and J calls follow TCRdb's processing rather than the paper's. Recorded for this sample are over 65,000 distinct CDR3 sequences; more than 9.5% of them occurred a single time. More than 1.2% of the sample rests with the top ten.

The input for sequencing was whole blood, taken in connection with sensitization to the hapten diphenylcyclopropenone (DPC). The chain employs TRBV10-1 and TRBJ2-6; the D gene is not confidently resolved. The sequence came from a woman in her fifties or sixties with alopecia areata. Some clones in this sample may be carry-over from other donors' samples. The CDR3 region: CASSESTETFSSGANVLTF. The sequenced DNA: TGCGCCAGCAGTGAGTCGACGGAGACCTTCAGCTCTGGGGCCAACGTCCTGACTTTC.